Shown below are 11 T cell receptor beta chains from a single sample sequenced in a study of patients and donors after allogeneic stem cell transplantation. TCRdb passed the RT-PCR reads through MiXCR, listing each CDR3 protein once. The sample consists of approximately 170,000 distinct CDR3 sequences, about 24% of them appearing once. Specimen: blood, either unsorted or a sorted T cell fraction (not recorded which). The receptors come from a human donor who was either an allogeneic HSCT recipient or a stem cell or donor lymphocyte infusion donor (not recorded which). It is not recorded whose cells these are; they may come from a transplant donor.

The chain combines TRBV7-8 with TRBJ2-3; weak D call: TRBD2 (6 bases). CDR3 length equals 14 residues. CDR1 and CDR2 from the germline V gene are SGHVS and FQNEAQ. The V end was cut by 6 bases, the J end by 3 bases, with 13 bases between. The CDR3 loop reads CASSLEGSTDTQYF. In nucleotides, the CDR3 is TGTGCCAGCAGTCTGGAGGGGTCGACAGATACGCAGTATTTT.

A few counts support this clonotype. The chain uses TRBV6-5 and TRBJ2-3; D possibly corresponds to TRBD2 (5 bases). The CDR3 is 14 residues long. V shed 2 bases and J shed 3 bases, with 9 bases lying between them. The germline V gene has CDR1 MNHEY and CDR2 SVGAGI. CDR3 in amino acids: CASSYTEVTDTQYF. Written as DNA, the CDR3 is TGTGCCAGCAGTTACACGGAGGTTACAGATACGCAGTATTTT.

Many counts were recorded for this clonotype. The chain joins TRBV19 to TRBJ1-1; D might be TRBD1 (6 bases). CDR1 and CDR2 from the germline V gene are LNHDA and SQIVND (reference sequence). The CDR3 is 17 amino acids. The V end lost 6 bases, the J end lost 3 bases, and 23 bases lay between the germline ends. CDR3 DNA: TGTGCCAGTAGCCGGACAGTCGACGCCAGGGTCCACACTGAAGCTTTCTTT. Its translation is CASSRTVDARVHTEAFF.

CDR3 sequence reads: CASSYLQNTGELFF. Here the CDR3 DNA reads TGTGCCAGCAGTTACCTCCAAAACACCGGGGAGCTGTTTTTT. This chain links TRBV6-5 with TRBJ2-2, with D uncertain. The CDR3 totals 14 residues. Trimming stripped 2 bases from V and 2 bases from J, with 6 bases between. Germline CDR1 is MNHEY and CDR2 is SVGAGI.

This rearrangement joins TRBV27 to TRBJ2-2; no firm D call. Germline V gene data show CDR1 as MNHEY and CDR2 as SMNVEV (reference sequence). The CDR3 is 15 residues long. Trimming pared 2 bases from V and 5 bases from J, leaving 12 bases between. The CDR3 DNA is TGTGCCAGCAGTTTAGCCGTAGGGTTAACCGGGGAGCTGTTTTTT. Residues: CASSLAVGLTGELFF.

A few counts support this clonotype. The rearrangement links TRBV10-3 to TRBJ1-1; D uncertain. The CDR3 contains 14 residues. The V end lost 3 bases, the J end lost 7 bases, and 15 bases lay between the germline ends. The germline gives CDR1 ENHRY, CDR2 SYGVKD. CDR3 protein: CAISESEAAIEAFF. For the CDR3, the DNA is TGTGCCATCAGTGAATCGGAGGCAGCAATTGAAGCTTTCTTT.

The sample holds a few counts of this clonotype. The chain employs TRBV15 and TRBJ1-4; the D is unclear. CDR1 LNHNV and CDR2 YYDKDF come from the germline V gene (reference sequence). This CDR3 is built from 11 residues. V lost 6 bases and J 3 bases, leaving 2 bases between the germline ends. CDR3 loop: CATRANEKLFF. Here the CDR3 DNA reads TGTGCCACCAGAGCTAATGAAAAACTGTTTTTT.

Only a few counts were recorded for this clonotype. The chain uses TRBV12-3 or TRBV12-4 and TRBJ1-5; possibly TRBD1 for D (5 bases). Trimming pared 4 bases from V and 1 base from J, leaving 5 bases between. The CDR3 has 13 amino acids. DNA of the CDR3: TGTGCCAGCAGTTGGGACAGCAATCAGCCCCAGCATTTT. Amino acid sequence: CASSWDSNQPQHF.

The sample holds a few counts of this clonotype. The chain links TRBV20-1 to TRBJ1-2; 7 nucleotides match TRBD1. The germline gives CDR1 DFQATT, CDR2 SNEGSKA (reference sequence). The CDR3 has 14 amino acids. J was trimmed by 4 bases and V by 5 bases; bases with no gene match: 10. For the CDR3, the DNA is TGCAGTGCTTACGGCAGGGGGGCCGGCTATGGCTACACCTTC. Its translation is CSAYGRGAGYGYTF.

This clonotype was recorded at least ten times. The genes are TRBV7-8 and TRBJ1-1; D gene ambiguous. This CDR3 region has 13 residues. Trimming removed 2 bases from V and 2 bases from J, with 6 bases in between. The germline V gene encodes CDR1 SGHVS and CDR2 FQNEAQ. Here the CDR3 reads CASSLIHNTEAFF. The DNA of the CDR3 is TGTGCCAGCAGCTTAATTCACAACACTGAAGCTTTCTTT.

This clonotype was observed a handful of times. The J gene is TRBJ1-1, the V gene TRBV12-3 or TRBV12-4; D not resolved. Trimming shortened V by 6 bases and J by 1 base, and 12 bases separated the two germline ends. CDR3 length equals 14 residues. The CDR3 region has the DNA TGTGCCAGCAGCTCGGACGGGCAGAACACTGAAGCTTTCTTT. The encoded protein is CASSSDGQNTEAFF.